The 27 T cell receptor beta chains below all came from one sample that was sequenced in a study of cytomegalovirus exposure and HLA in healthy donors. In the PCR, 60 Vbeta and 13 Jbeta primers were used. Sequenced by immunoSEQ multiplex PCR; TCRdb stores in-frame clones only, minus some. Of about 210,000 clones listed, about 86% are singletons. Sequenced: PBMCs. The source of these receptors is a man aged 40-55 years in good health and CMV-seropositive.

This sequence joins TRBV28 and TRBJ1-2; D not resolved. The CDR3 consists of 13 residues. V was trimmed by 5 bases and J by 4 bases, leaving 11 bases between them. CDR1 and CDR2 from the germline V gene are MDHEN and SYDVKM. This chain's CDR3 is CASSLAMSYGYTF. In nucleotides, the CDR3 is TGTGCCAGCAGTCTTGCCATGAGCTATGGCTACACCTTC.

The chain combines TRBV7-2 with TRBJ2-5, with D possibly matching TRBD1 (5 bases). The CDR3 covers 15 residues. CDR1 and CDR2 (germline): SGHTA, FQGNSA. The ends were cut back, 5 bases at V and 7 bases at J, with 20 bases in the middle. The CDR3 reads CASSPPVGDLRTQYF. CDR3 coding DNA: TGTGCCAGCAGCCCACCGGTAGGGGATTTGAGGACCCAGTACTTC.

CDR3: CASSLGDGAYNEQFF. The CDR3 DNA reads TGCGCCAGCAGCTTAGGCGACGGGGCCTACAATGAGCAGTTCTTC. V usage is TRBV5-1 and J usage is TRBJ2-1; a possible D gene is TRBD2 (5 bases). The V end was cut by 2 bases, the J end by 2 bases, with 11 bases between. Germline CDR1 SGHRS, CDR2 YFSETQ. This CDR3 is 15 amino acids long. The full variable domain, its missing parts supplied by reference TRBV5-1 and TRBJ2-1, is KAGVTQTPRYLIKTRGQQVTLSCSPISGHRSVSWYQQTPGQGLQFLFEYFSETQRNKGNFPGRFSGRQFSNSRSEMNVSTLELGDSALYLCASSLGDGAYNEQFFGPGTRLTVL.

The chain couples TRBV18 to TRBJ2-7; a possible D gene is TRBD2 (5 bases). The V gene's germline CDR1 is KGHSH and CDR2 LQKENI. V lost 6 bases to trimming and J lost 2 bases, with 14 bases between them. The CDR3 sequence is 14 residues long. CDR3 bases: TGTGCCAGCTCCCACTGGGAGAATCCCTACGAGCAGTACTTC. Its translation is CASSHWENPYEQYF.

The sample holds a few counts of this clone. The CDR3: CASSHSNQPQHF. The DNA of the CDR3 is TGTGCCAGCAGCCATAGCAATCAGCCCCAGCATTTT. The chain combines TRBV5-6 with TRBJ1-5; D gene unclear. Trimming pared 4 bases from V and 0 bases from J, leaving 2 bases between. Germline assignment: CDR1 SGHDT and CDR2 YYEEEE. This CDR3 comprises 12 residues.

V gene TRBV7-2 combines with J gene TRBJ2-1, with TRBD2 matching over 7 bases. This CDR3 has 13 residues. Germline values: CDR1 SGHTA, CDR2 FQGNSA. V shed 0 bases, J shed 7 bases, and the junction held 0 bases outside the gene matches. This CDR3 is CASSLAGGNEQFF. The CDR3 coding sequence is TGTGCCAGCAGCTTAGCGGGAGGGAATGAGCAGTTCTTC. Full variable domain (rest looked up from reference TRBV7-2 and TRBJ2-1): GAGVSQSPSNKVTEKGKDVELRCDPISGHTALYWYRQSLGQGLEFLIYFQGNSAPDKSGLPSDRFSAERTGGSVSTLTIQRTQQEDSAVYLCASSLAGGNEQFFGPGTRLTVL.

The chain couples TRBV6-6 to TRBJ2-1; 10 positions agree with TRBD2. CDR1 is MNHNY and CDR2 is SVGAGI in the germline V gene (reference sequence). The V segment lost 7 bases and the J segment 4 bases; nucleotides outside the gene matches: 7. CDR3 length equals 15 residues. CDR3: CASTAPGLAYNEQFF. CDR3 nucleotide sequence: TGTGCCAGCACCGCCCCGGGACTAGCGTACAATGAGCAGTTCTTC.

The chain combines TRBV4-1 with TRBJ2-5; D perhaps matches TRBD2 (6 bases). The CDR3 runs 14 residues. In germline, CDR1 is MGHRA, CDR2 YSYEKL. The ends were cut back, 5 bases at V and 5 bases at J, with 15 bases in the middle. In nucleotides, the CDR3 is TGCGCCAGCAGCTGGAGGGCCGATTGGGAGACCCAGTACTTC. It is translated as CASSWRADWETQYF.

J is TRBJ2-7 and V is TRBV28; tentatively, D is TRBD2 (5 bases). The CDR3 extends over 11 amino acids. From germline, CDR1 is MDHEN and CDR2 SYDVKM. Trimming cost V 8 bases and J 3 bases, with 8 bases left between them. CDR3 nucleotide sequence: TGTGCCAGCGTAGGACTCTACGAGCAGTACTTC. This gives the protein CASVGLYEQYF.

V gene TRBV2 combines with J gene TRBJ1-2; 10 bases match TRBD1. V shed 11 bases and J 4 bases; nucleotides not matched to a gene: 7. Germline CDR1 SNHLY, CDR2 FYNNEI. CDR3 length: 13 residues. The CDR3 is CAEGQGSGYGYTF. The CDR3 bases are TGTGCCGAGGGACAGGGGTCGGGCTATGGCTACACCTTC.

V usage is TRBV7-7 and J usage is TRBJ1-3; TRBD1 aligns across 8 bases. The J segment lost 3 bases and the V segment lost 6 bases, leaving 4 bases of the junction unmatched. Germline CDR1 and CDR2: SSHAT and FNYEAQ (reference sequence). This CDR3 is built from 14 residues. CDR3 sequence: CASSDRGHGNTIYF. Here the CDR3 DNA reads TGTGCCAGCAGTGACAGGGGCCATGGAAACACCATATATTTT.

The chain recombines TRBV11-2 with TRBJ2-7; D is possibly TRBD2 (5 bases). Germline values: CDR1 SGHAT, CDR2 FQNNGV. Between the trimmed V and J ends, which lost 1 base and 3 bases, there was a span of 16 bases. The CDR3 sequence is 16 residues long. The CDR3 spells CASSLVGPNEGYEQYF. In DNA, the CDR3 is TGTGCCAGCAGCTTAGTAGGGCCCAATGAGGGCTACGAGCAGTACTTC.

As to this clone: In the same sample, other DNA sequences code for this CDR3. This chain links TRBV27 with TRBJ1-1, with TRBD1 matching over 8 bases. The germline gives CDR1 MNHEY, CDR2 SMNVEV (reference sequence). This CDR3 is 14 amino acids long. Trimming removed 0 bases from V and 5 bases from J; junction bases left unmatched: 2. CDR3 protein: CASSLSRGQTEAFF. DNA of the CDR3: TGTGCCAGCAGTTTATCCAGGGGGCAAACTGAAGCTTTCTTT.

CDR3: CASSELRLAPISYNEQFF. In nucleotides, the CDR3 is TGTGCCAGCAGTGAACTCCGACTAGCGCCTATCTCCTACAATGAGCAGTTCTTC. This sequence joins TRBV2 and TRBJ2-1, with 8 positions matching TRBD2. V shed 2 bases and J 0 bases; nucleotides not matched to a gene: 9. Germline-derived CDR1 and CDR2 are SNHLY and FYNNEI. This CDR3 spans 18 amino acids.

This clone appeared a few times. V and J are TRBV11-2 and TRBJ2-3, with D perhaps matching TRBD1 (5 bases). Trimming took 1 base from V and 2 from J, leaving 10 bases between them. CDR3 length: 15 residues. The germline CDR1 and CDR2 sequences are SGHAT and FQNNGV. The CDR3 protein is CASSLAAGPTDTQYF. CDR3 bases: TGTGCCAGCAGCTTAGCGGCAGGGCCCACAGATACGCAGTATTTT.

This chain uses TRBV2 with TRBJ2-6; the D is unclear. This CDR3 has 14 residues. Germline CDR1 and CDR2: SNHLY and FYNNEI. With 3 bases removed from V and 2 bases from J, the gap between germline ends came to 5 bases. CDR3 amino acids: CASSDAAGANVLTF. In nucleotides, the CDR3 is TGTGCCAGCAGTGACGCGGCTGGGGCCAACGTCCTGACTTTC.

The chain links TRBV30 to TRBJ2-1; TRBD1 matches at 7 bases. Germline V gene sequence: CDR1 GTSNPN, CDR2 SVGIG (reference sequence). The ends lost 0 bases at V and 5 bases at J; junction bases unmatched: 10. CDR3 size: 16 residues. The CDR3 DNA sequence: TGTGCCTGGAGTGTAATCCCACAGGGGCGTCACAATGAGCAGTTCTTC. This gives the protein CAWSVIPQGRHNEQFF.

The chain has TRBV5-1 and TRBJ1-2; D gene ambiguous. CDR1 is SGHRS and CDR2 is YFSETQ in the germline V gene. The CDR3 spans 14 residues. The germline V and J ends were trimmed by 0 bases and 4 bases, with 10 bases remaining between them. CDR3 sequence: CASSLGTEAYGYTF. CDR3 sequence (DNA): TGCGCCAGCAGCTTGGGCACCGAAGCCTATGGCTACACCTTC.

Remarks on this clone: The sample contains more than one DNA sequence encoding this CDR3. The gene calls are TRBV5-6 and TRBJ2-7, with TRBD1 matching over 8 bases. Trimming at V came to 2 bases and at J to 2 bases, leaving 3 bases not matched to a gene. CDR1 and CDR2 from the germline V gene are SGHDT and YYEEEE. The CDR3 has 14 amino acids. The chain's CDR3 is CASSLGTGTYEQYF. CDR3 sequence (DNA): TGTGCCAGCAGCTTAGGGACAGGAACCTACGAGCAGTACTTC.

V and J are TRBV28 and TRBJ2-2; 10 nucleotides line up with TRBD2. Germline loops: CDR1 MDHEN, CDR2 SYDVKM. With 7 bases clipped from V and 5 bases from J, the junction kept 10 bases outside the gene matches. The length of the CDR3 is 16 residues. CDR3 region: CASTLTSGSGTGELFF. In nucleotides, the CDR3 is TGTGCCAGCACTTTGACTAGCGGGTCAGGAACCGGGGAGCTGTTTTTT.

The chain joins TRBV5-1 to TRBJ1-1; 8 bases match TRBD1. V was pared by 3 bases and J by 1 base, with 5 bases of the junction left unmatched. The CDR3 is 15 amino acids. The germline V gene has CDR1 SGHRS and CDR2 YFSETQ. The CDR3 here is CASSYSGQGNTEAFF. The DNA of the CDR3 is TGCGCCAGCAGCTATTCCGGACAGGGGAACACTGAAGCTTTCTTT.

This chain connects TRBV6-6 to TRBJ2-7, with 9 bases aligning to TRBD1. The CDR3 runs 14 residues. Unmatched junction bases numbered 5, after V lost 5 bases and J lost 3 bases. The germline gives CDR1 MNHNY, CDR2 SVGAGI (reference sequence). The CDR3 loop reads CASSPGQGRYEQYF. The CDR3 coding sequence is TGTGCCAGCAGTCCGGGACAGGGACGCTACGAGCAGTACTTC.

The gene calls are TRBV5-1 and TRBJ1-1, with 7 positions matching TRBD1. V shed 4 bases, J shed 4 bases, and the junction held 7 bases outside the gene matches. CDR1 is SGHRS, CDR2 YFSETQ, per germline. This CDR3 contains 14 residues. Here the CDR3 reads CASSVSGGPTEAFF. For the CDR3, the DNA is TGCGCCAGCAGCGTCTCAGGGGGTCCCACTGAAGCTTTCTTT.

This chain joins TRBV5-1 and TRBJ1-2, with 7 bases lining up with TRBD1. From germline, CDR1 is SGHRS and CDR2 YFSETQ. Trimming cost V 4 bases and J 3 bases; bases outside gene matches: 6. The CDR3 consists of 14 residues. This CDR3 reads CASSPIGTDYGYTF. CDR3 sequence (DNA): TGCGCCAGCAGCCCTATCGGGACAGACTATGGCTACACCTTC.

This clone was recorded once. V and J are TRBV7-9 and TRBJ1-2, with 7 bases fitting TRBD1. The CDR3 consists of 16 residues. Trimming at V came to 4 bases and at J to 4 bases, leaving 12 bases not matched to a gene. The germline CDR1 and CDR2 sequences are SEHNR and FQNEAQ (reference sequence). CDR3 sequence reads: CASSSSQTGILYGYTF. The DNA for the CDR3 is TGTGCCAGCAGCTCCTCTCAGACAGGGATTCTCTATGGCTACACCTTC.

The chain carries TRBV14 and TRBJ2-7; TRBD2 matches 8 bases. The CDR3 is 16 residues long. Germline V lookup: CDR1 SGHDN, CDR2 FVKESK. The V and J ends lost 0 bases and 6 bases, in that order; junction bases with no gene match: 10. CDR3 loop: CASSQDLIAGLGEQYF. The CDR3 DNA follows: TGTGCCAGCAGCCAAGATCTTATAGCGGGATTGGGCGAGCAGTACTTC.

The J gene is TRBJ2-1, the V gene TRBV6-1, with 7 bases identical to TRBD1. This CDR3 comprises 14 residues. Trimming cost V 5 bases and J 12 bases; bases outside gene matches: 13. Germline V lookup: CDR1 MNHNS, CDR2 SASEGT. The CDR3 nucleotides are TGTGCCAGCAGTCCGGGACCCTACCAGGGGGTGCAGTTCTTC. It specifies CASSPGPYQGVQFF.